One and the same sample provided the 14 T cell receptor beta chains below, sequenced in a study of blood T cell repertoires in COVID-19. Repertoires were generated with immunoSEQ multiplex PCR, while TCRdb's copy carries only in-frame clones and drops some. The table records about 160,000 clones, 85% of them present only once. Material for sequencing was peripheral blood. The receptors were gathered from a human donor with acute or convalescent COVID-19. The donor label of this sample is uncertain.

This sequence joins TRBV7-9 and TRBJ1-1; D gene unclear. The V gene lost 3 bases and the J gene lost 1 base, with 12 bases spanning the gap. Germline assignment: CDR1 SEHNR and CDR2 FQNEAQ (reference sequence). CDR3 length equals 15 residues. CDR3 DNA sequence: TGTGCCAGCAGCTTCGCTTACGGGAAGAACACTGAAGCTTTCTTT. This gives the protein CASSFAYGKNTEAFF.

The chain carries TRBV29-1 and TRBJ1-2, with D uncertain. The CDR3 has 12 residues. Germline-derived CDR1 and CDR2 are SQVTM and ANQGSEA. Deletions cut 4 bases from V and 2 bases from J, with 8 bases between. CDR3 in amino acids: CSVGPGNYGYTF. For the CDR3, the DNA is TGCAGCGTTGGTCCCGGGAACTATGGCTACACCTTC. Filled out from reference TRBV29-1 and TRBJ1-2, the complete variable domain reads SAVISQKPSRDICQRGTSLTIQCQVDSQVTMMFWYRQQPGQSLTLIATANQGSEATYESGFVIDKFPISRPNLTFSTLTVSNMSPEDSSIYLCSVGPGNYGYTFGSGTRLTVV.

The rearrangement joins TRBV7-2 to TRBJ2-1; D gene uncertain. V was shortened by 3 bases and J by 5 bases, with 5 bases between the two germline ends. Per germline, CDR1 SGHTA and CDR2 FQGNSA. The CDR3 has 12 residues. Here the CDR3 reads CASSFADNEQFF. The DNA for the CDR3 is TGTGCCAGCAGCTTTGCGGACAATGAGCAGTTCTTC.

The V gene is TRBV5-5, the J gene TRBJ2-7; D is undetermined. The CDR3 runs 12 residues. In germline, CDR1 is SGHKS, CDR2 YYEKEE (reference sequence). V was trimmed by 2 bases and J by 7 bases, leaving 10 bases between them. CDR3 in amino acids: CASSFDPREQYF. CDR3 bases: TGTGCCAGCAGCTTCGATCCGCGGGAGCAGTACTTC.

The chain has TRBV27 and TRBJ2-2; TRBD1 matches at 10 bases. This CDR3 comprises 18 residues. The germline gives CDR1 MNHEY, CDR2 SMNVEV (reference sequence). The V and J ends lost 3 bases and 3 bases, in that order; junction bases with no gene match: 10. This chain's CDR3 is CASSFGTGAHGYTGELFF. CDR3 DNA: TGTGCCAGCAGTTTCGGGACAGGGGCCCACGGGTACACCGGGGAGCTGTTTTTT.

The chain joins TRBV18 to TRBJ2-7; D might be TRBD2 (5 bases). Looked up from germline, CDR1 is KGHSH and CDR2 is LQKENI. Trimming took off 2 bases at V and 0 bases at J, with 11 bases between the two ends. CDR3 length equals 15 residues. Written as DNA, the CDR3 is TGTGCCAGCTCACCATTCAACGGGGACTCCTACGAGCAGTACTTC. Its translation: CASSPFNGDSYEQYF. Combining the CDR3 with reference TRBV18 and TRBJ2-7 gives the whole variable domain NAGVMQNPRHLVRRRGQEARLRCSPMKGHSHVYWYRQLPEEGLKFMVYLQKENIIDESGMPKERFSAEFPKEGPSILRIQQVVRGDSAAYFCASSPFNGDSYEQYFGPGTRLTVT.

Here the CDR3 DNA reads TGTGCCAGCAGCCAAAAGTCACTTAATTCACCCCTCCACTTT. This codes for CASSQKSLNSPLHF. The J gene is TRBJ1-6, the V gene TRBV3-1 (or the pseudogene TRBV3-2); D is unclear. Per germline, CDR1 LGHDT and CDR2 YNNKEL (reference sequence). CDR3 length equals 14 residues. Trimming removed 2 bases at V and 6 bases at J, with 8 bases between.

The chain combines TRBV6-5 with TRBJ1-5, with TRBD1 matching over 7 bases. J was trimmed by 2 bases and V by 6 bases; bases with no gene match: 7. There are 15 residues in the CDR3. Germline V CDR1 and CDR2: MNHEY, SVGAGI. CDR3 amino acids: CASRSPGGGNQPQHF. For the CDR3, the DNA is TGTGCCAGCAGATCCCCAGGGGGAGGCAATCAGCCCCAGCATTTT.

The gene calls are TRBV15 and TRBJ1-2; D not resolved. Trimming cost V 0 bases and J 6 bases, with 17 bases left between them. Germline V lookup: CDR1 LNHNV, CDR2 YYDKDF (reference sequence). The CDR3 extends over 16 amino acids. In DNA form, the CDR3 reads TGTGCCACCAGCAGAGAACAAACTTTACAGTACGATGGCTACACCTTC. This gives the protein CATSREQTLQYDGYTF.

This chain connects TRBV28 to TRBJ1-5, with a tentative D call TRBD1 (5 bases). Germline V gene data show CDR1 as MDHEN and CDR2 as SYDVKM. Deletions cut 2 bases from V and 1 base from J, with 9 bases between. The CDR3 runs to 15 residues. The CDR3 spells CASSLGGVSNQPQHF. CDR3 nucleotides: TGTGCCAGCAGTTTAGGGGGGGTAAGCAATCAGCCCCAGCATTTT.

Only one count was recorded for this clone. V is TRBV5-6 and J is TRBJ2-2, with TRBD1 identical over 9 bases. The germline gives CDR1 SGHDT, CDR2 YYEEEE. CDR3 length: 16 amino acids. With 3 bases clipped from V and 5 bases from J, the junction kept 8 bases outside the gene matches. CDR3 nucleotides: TGTGCCAGCAGCTGGCCGGGACAGGGTCGGACCGGGGAGCTGTTTTTT. As protein: CASSWPGQGRTGELFF.

There are a few counts of this clone. The chain uses TRBV2 and TRBJ1-1; TRBD1 matches at 9 bases. From germline, CDR1 is SNHLY and CDR2 FYNNEI. Unmatched junction bases numbered 15, after V lost 5 bases and J lost 5 bases. The CDR3 extends over 17 amino acids. This chain's CDR3 is CASSRDRDLSSGTEAFF. The CDR3 nucleotides read TGTGCCAGCAGTCGGGACAGGGACCTATCCTCGGGGACTGAAGCTTTCTTT.

This chain links TRBV6-2 or TRBV6-3 with TRBJ1-2, with 8 bases fitting TRBD1. Per the germline V gene, CDR1 is MNHEY and CDR2 is SVGEGT. V dropped 3 bases and J dropped 7; count of bases not matched to a gene: 7. The CDR3 runs to 14 residues. The CDR3 coding sequence is TGTGCCAGCAGTTATTCAGGGGGCTATCGTGGCTACACCTTC. Translating it yields CASSYSGGYRGYTF.

The V gene is TRBV6-5, the J gene TRBJ2-3, with 7 nucleotides matching TRBD1. Trimming at V came to 5 bases and at J to 4 bases, leaving 9 bases not matched to a gene. The germline V gene has CDR1 MNHEY and CDR2 SVGAGI. The CDR3 covers 15 residues. CDR3 sequence: CASSPRQGVSDTQYF. CDR3 DNA: TGTGCCAGCAGTCCGAGACAGGGAGTTTCAGATACGCAGTATTTT.